The 30 T cell receptor beta chains presented below share a single source sample, sequenced in a study of T-cell reconstitution after alpha-beta-depleted transplantation in children. The library targeted TCRbeta and was prepared with unique molecular identifiers. From the PCR reads, TCRdb called clonotypes with MiXCR, one entry per CDR3 protein. The sample includes 500,000 to 650,000 distinct CDR3 sequences, 10% to 15% of them seen just once. The specimen comprised PBMCs, mostly from graft donor cells, sampled 360 days after TCRalphabeta/CD19-depleted stem cell transplant. The origin of the receptors is a male patient between 10 and 17 years old who had a stem cell transplant for acute myeloid leukemia, so the T cells may come from the graft donor.

This clonotype has more than one count but fewer than ten. This chain links TRBV28 with TRBJ2-7; D is possibly TRBD1 (6 bases). The CDR3 is 15 residues long. Germline assignment: CDR1 MDHEN and CDR2 SYDVKM. Trimming removed 6 bases from V and 2 bases from J, with 17 bases in between. In DNA form, the CDR3 reads TGTGCCAGCAGGCCGGCCGGACAGTCAGCCTACGAGCAGTACTTC. Protein: CASRPAGQSAYEQYF. The complete variable domain, with remaining parts taken from reference TRBV28 and TRBJ2-7, reads DVKVTQSSRYLVKRTGEKVFLECVQDMDHENMFWYRQDPGLGLRLIYFSYDVKMKEKGDIPEGYSVSREKKERFSLILESASTNQTSMYLCASRPAGQSAYEQYFGPGTRLTVT.

This clonotype was seen ten or more times. This chain uses TRBV28 with TRBJ2-7; 11 nucleotides agree with TRBD2. The CDR3 has 14 residues. Germline trimming cut 7 bases from V and 4 bases from J; bases unmatched to any gene: 6. Germline CDR1 is MDHEN and CDR2 is SYDVKM. CDR3 in amino acids: CASTVAGGPYEQYF. The DNA for the CDR3 is TGTGCCAGCACCGTAGCGGGAGGGCCTTACGAGCAGTACTTC.

This clonotype was counted ten times or more. This chain connects TRBV9 to TRBJ2-5, with D tentatively TRBD2 (6 bases). The germline V and J ends were trimmed by 4 bases and 2 bases, with 15 bases remaining between them. CDR3 length: 15 residues. Germline V gene data show CDR1 as SGDLS and CDR2 as YYNGEE. In nucleotides, the CDR3 is TGTGCCAGCAGCCCCTCAGGACTAACACAAGAGACCCAGTACTTC. Its translation: CASSPSGLTQETQYF.

At least ten counts were recorded for this clonotype. The chain uses TRBV10-3 and TRBJ2-1, with D perhaps assigned TRBD1 or TRBD2 (6 bases each). The CDR3 contains 18 residues. V was pared by 0 bases and J by 0 bases, with 15 bases between. The germline CDR1 and CDR2 sequences are ENHRY and SYGVKD. In DNA, the CDR3 is TGTGCCATCAGTGAGTCGAGGGGGGACTTCCACTCCTACAATGAGCAGTTCTTC. Translation gives CAISESRGDFHSYNEQFF.

This clonotype was recorded at least ten times. The chain is built from TRBV5-1 and TRBJ2-7, with unresolved D. The CDR3 is 14 amino acids. Trimming took off 0 bases at V and 5 bases at J, with 12 bases between the two ends. Germline CDR1 is SGHRS and CDR2 is YFSETQ. The CDR3 DNA reads TGCGCCAGCAGCTTGGAAGGGCATACGGACGAGCAGTACTTC. It encodes CASSLEGHTDEQYF.

As to this clonotype: This may come from a read error, since a much larger clone is one base off. This chain joins TRBV10-3 and TRBJ2-6; 10 bases match TRBD1. Per the germline V gene, CDR1 is ENHRY and CDR2 is SYGVKD. The CDR3 runs 16 residues. The J segment lost 2 bases and the V segment lost 11 bases, leaving 9 bases of the junction unmatched. CDR3 sequence reads: CALIGDRGPGANVLTF. The CDR3 bases are TGTGCCTTAATTGGGGACAGGGGCCCTGGGGCCAACGTCCTGACTTTC.

The chain combines TRBV23-1 with TRBJ2-1, with no clear D. TRBV23-1 is an ORF; its function is uncertain. Trimming shortened V by 1 base and J by 3 bases, and 10 bases separated the two germline ends. This CDR3 has 15 residues. CDR3 in amino acids: CASSQCPQDYNEQFF. Here the CDR3 DNA reads TGCGCCAGCAGTCAATGCCCCCAGGACTACAATGAGCAGTTCTTC.

This clonotype has ten or more counts. The V gene is TRBV24-1, the J gene TRBJ1-5; D might be TRBD1 (5 bases). Germline V gene lookup returns CDR1 KGHDR and CDR2 SFDVKD. Between the trimmed V and J ends, which lost 3 bases and 7 bases, there was a span of 12 bases. This CDR3 spans 14 amino acids. CDR3 sequence (DNA): TGTGCCACCAGTGATCGAGCTGGGGGGCAGCCCCAGCATTTT. This translates into CATSDRAGGQPQHF.

This clonotype was seen at least ten times. The rearrangement joins TRBV5-1 to TRBJ2-7, with D unclear. V was trimmed by 4 bases and J by 4 bases, leaving 15 bases between them. Germline CDR1 reads SGHRS; CDR2 reads YFSETQ. This CDR3 is built from 14 residues. The CDR3 bases are TGCGCCAGCAGCGACGTATTCGACACGTACGAGCAGTACTTC. This codes for CASSDVFDTYEQYF.

The table lists this clonotype with a few counts. This chain joins TRBV29-1 and TRBJ1-2, with 7 positions matching TRBD1. CDR1 is SQVTM and CDR2 is ANQGSEA in the germline V gene. The V gene end was trimmed by 6 bases and the J gene end by 8 bases; junction bases not matched to a gene: 9. The CDR3 contains 12 residues. The CDR3 nucleotides read TGCAGCGTCCCACGACAGGGCCACGGCTACACCTTC. It specifies CSVPRQGHGYTF.

This clonotype was observed a handful of times. This chain's CDR3 is CASSRAPRAGELFF. CDR3 DNA: TGTGCCAGCAGCCGGGCGCCAAGGGCCGGGGAGCTGTTTTTT. This chain connects TRBV7-8 to TRBJ2-2; no firm D call. Germline CDR1 is SGHVS and CDR2 is FQNEAQ. The CDR3 is 14 amino acids. Trimming removed 5 bases from V and 6 bases from J, with 13 bases in between.

This clonotype was counted at least ten times. V usage is TRBV12-3 or TRBV12-4 and J usage is TRBJ1-5, with 8 nucleotides matching TRBD1. V was clipped by 5 bases and J by 5 bases; unmatched bases: 2. CDR3 length: 13 amino acids. CDR3 nucleotides: TGTGCCAGCAGTGGGACAGGACATCAGCCCCAGCATTTT. Its protein product is CASSGTGHQPQHF.

This clonotype has a handful of counts. The V gene is TRBV4-3, the J gene TRBJ2-5, with D possibly matching TRBD1 (5 bases). CDR1 is LGHNA, CDR2 YSLEER, per germline. This CDR3 region has 20 residues. Trimming cost V 1 base and J 2 bases, with 26 bases left between them. The CDR3 DNA reads as TGCGCCAGCAGCCAAGCAACCTTTGACTCCTGGTCGAAGGGGCAAGAGACCCAGTACTTC. Protein product: CASSQATFDSWSKGQETQYF.

This sequence joins TRBV6-2 or TRBV6-3 and TRBJ1-5; no clear D gene. This CDR3 is 14 amino acids long. Per germline, CDR1 MNHEY and CDR2 SVGEGT. V dropped 2 bases and J dropped 7 bases, with 12 bases sitting between them. CDR3: CASSYRGVRQPQHF. CDR3 nucleotides: TGTGCCAGCAGTTACCGCGGGGTAAGGCAGCCCCAGCATTTT.

The chain combines TRBV28 with TRBJ2-7; 9 bases fit TRBD2. The CDR3 is made up of 15 amino acids. V was pared by 6 bases and J by 5 bases, with 11 bases of the junction left unmatched. The V gene's germline CDR1 is MDHEN and CDR2 SYDVKM. The CDR3 DNA reads as TGTGCCAGCAGCTTAGCGGGAGAAATACGGGACGAGCAGTACTTC. Translating it yields CASSLAGEIRDEQYF.

The chain is built from TRBV29-1 and TRBJ1-1; no clear D. The CDR3 runs 11 residues. The V end was cut by 0 bases, the J end by 13 bases, with 12 bases between. Germline CDR1 SQVTM, CDR2 ANQGSEA. The DNA of the CDR3 is TGCAGCGTTGAAGATCGGGCGACGTGTTTCTTT. Its protein product is CSVEDRATCFF.

This clonotype turned up a few times. This chain uses TRBV20-1 with TRBJ2-4; the match to TRBD2 covers 13 bases. The CDR3 runs 15 residues. CDR1 is DFQATT and CDR2 is SNEGSKA in the germline V gene (reference sequence). V shed 6 bases, J shed 6 bases, and the junction held 8 bases outside the gene matches. The CDR3 sequence is CSASPRLAGGNIQYF. As DNA, the CDR3 is TGCAGTGCCTCTCCCCGACTAGCGGGAGGAAACATTCAGTACTTC.

The rearrangement uses TRBV29-1 and TRBJ2-4, with no clear D. Trimming stripped 3 bases from V and 0 bases from J, with 12 bases between. The CDR3 is 15 residues long. Per germline, CDR1 SQVTM and CDR2 ANQGSEA. CDR3 bases: TGCAGCGTTGAGGTGGGCAGACTAGCCAAAAACATTCAGTACTTC. Translated, it gives CSVEVGRLAKNIQYF.

The chain couples TRBV10-3 to TRBJ2-5; TRBD2 agrees at 9 bases. The junction had 3 bases not matched to a gene; V was cut back by 4 bases and J by 3 bases. The CDR3 is made up of 14 amino acids. Germline V gives CDR1 ENHRY, CDR2 SYGVKD. The CDR3: CAISGLAGKETQYF. The CDR3 DNA follows: TGTGCCATCAGTGGGCTAGCGGGAAAAGAGACCCAGTACTTC.

This clonotype was observed many times. V gene TRBV4-3 combines with J gene TRBJ2-2; TRBD1 matches at 10 bases. CDR1 is LGHNA and CDR2 is YSLEER in the germline V gene. Trimming cost V 1 base and J 6 bases; bases outside gene matches: 5. The CDR3 is 16 residues long. Written as DNA, the CDR3 is TGCGCCAGCAGCCAAGGACAGGGGGCGCAGGCCGGGGAGCTGTTTTTT. Protein: CASSQGQGAQAGELFF.

The table lists this clonotype with a count of one. V and J are TRBV5-6 and TRBJ2-7; D is perhaps TRBD1 or TRBD2 (5 bases each). Trimming took off 2 bases at V and 1 base at J, with 13 bases between the two ends. The CDR3 is 15 amino acids. Germline assignment: CDR1 SGHDT and CDR2 YYEEEE. CDR3 sequence: CASSFLRDGSYEQYF. DNA for the CDR3: TGTGCCAGCAGCTTCCTCCGGGACGGATCCTACGAGCAGTACTTC.

This clonotype was counted at least ten times. This chain joins TRBV4-3 and TRBJ2-2; D unresolved. The CDR3 is 17 residues long. Trimming took off 3 bases at V and 4 bases at J, with 18 bases between the two ends. Germline values: CDR1 LGHNA, CDR2 YSLEER. CDR3 sequence reads: CASSQTPAGSGTGELFF. The CDR3 DNA sequence: TGCGCCAGCAGCCAGACCCCAGCAGGATCGGGCACCGGGGAGCTGTTTTTT.

This chain uses TRBV27 with TRBJ2-3; TRBD2 agrees at 8 bases. V shed 3 bases, J shed 2 bases, and the junction held 4 bases outside the gene matches. Germline V lookup: CDR1 MNHEY, CDR2 SMNVEV (reference sequence). The CDR3 extends over 15 amino acids. The CDR3 spells CASSFSGVLTDTQYF. The DNA for the CDR3 is TGTGCCAGCAGTTTTAGCGGGGTCCTCACAGATACGCAGTATTTT.

CDR3 nucleotides: TGTGCCAGCAGTTTTGGGGGAGGTAGCGGAACGAACACCGGGGAGCTGTTTTTT. It is translated as CASSFGGGSGTNTGELFF. V gene TRBV12-3 or TRBV12-4 combines with J gene TRBJ2-2; D may be TRBD2 (6 bases). V dropped 3 bases and J dropped 0 bases, with 17 bases sitting between them. The CDR3 covers 18 residues.

This clonotype showed up just a few times. The chain couples TRBV4-3 to TRBJ2-1, with TRBD2 identical over 11 bases. V lost 0 bases, J lost 9 bases, and 10 bases stayed unmatched. Germline V gene lookup returns CDR1 LGHNA and CDR2 YSLEER. There are 17 residues in the CDR3. Here the CDR3 reads CASSQETSGRGWFEQFF. CDR3 in DNA: TGCGCCAGCAGCCAAGAAACTAGCGGGAGAGGCTGGTTTGAGCAGTTCTTC.

In this sample, this clonotype turned up many times. The rearrangement uses TRBV10-3 and TRBJ1-1, with a tentative D call TRBD1 (6 bases). With 0 bases removed from V and 4 bases from J, the gap between germline ends came to 15 bases. This CDR3 contains 16 residues. CDR1 and CDR2 (germline): ENHRY, SYGVKD. The CDR3 DNA is TGTGCCATCAGTGAGTCGGCAGGGGATGTGAGCACTGAAGCTTTCTTT. As protein: CAISESAGDVSTEAFF.

The V call is TRBV29-1, the J call TRBJ2-3, with D perhaps matching TRBD1 (5 bases). Per the germline V gene, CDR1 is SQVTM and CDR2 is ANQGSEA. Between the trimmed V and J ends, which lost 4 bases and 4 bases, there was a span of 15 bases. CDR3 length equals 14 residues. DNA of the CDR3: TGCAGCGTTGTCAGGGTAGTTCGGGCAGATACGCAGTATTTT. As protein: CSVVRVVRADTQYF.

This clonotype was counted at least ten times. This chain connects TRBV28 to TRBJ2-7; either TRBD1 or TRBD2 may fit D (5 bases each). The CDR3 contains 13 residues. Germline-derived CDR1 and CDR2 are MDHEN and SYDVKM. Trimming stripped 3 bases from V and 3 bases from J, with 9 bases between. The chain's CDR3 is CASSLGVLYEQYF. Written as DNA, the CDR3 is TGTGCCAGCAGTTTGGGGGTCCTCTACGAGCAGTACTTC.

The CDR3 loop reads CASSYSSQPQHF. Written as DNA, the CDR3 is TGTGCCAGCAGTTACTCGAGTCAGCCCCAGCATTTT. J is TRBJ1-5 and V is TRBV6-6, with no clear D. The CDR3 consists of 12 residues. Germline V gives CDR1 MNHNY, CDR2 SVGAGI (reference sequence). V lost 0 bases to trimming and J lost 6 bases, with 3 bases between them.

This clonotype has just a few counts. The chain links TRBV6-5 to TRBJ2-1, with TRBD2 matching 13 bases. The CDR3 is made up of 14 amino acids. Germline loops: CDR1 MNHEY, CDR2 SVGAGI. V shed 6 bases and J 9 bases; nucleotides not matched to a gene: 5. The CDR3 here is CASSGLAGEGEQFF. CDR3 nucleotide sequence: TGTGCCAGCAGCGGACTAGCGGGAGAGGGTGAGCAGTTCTTC.